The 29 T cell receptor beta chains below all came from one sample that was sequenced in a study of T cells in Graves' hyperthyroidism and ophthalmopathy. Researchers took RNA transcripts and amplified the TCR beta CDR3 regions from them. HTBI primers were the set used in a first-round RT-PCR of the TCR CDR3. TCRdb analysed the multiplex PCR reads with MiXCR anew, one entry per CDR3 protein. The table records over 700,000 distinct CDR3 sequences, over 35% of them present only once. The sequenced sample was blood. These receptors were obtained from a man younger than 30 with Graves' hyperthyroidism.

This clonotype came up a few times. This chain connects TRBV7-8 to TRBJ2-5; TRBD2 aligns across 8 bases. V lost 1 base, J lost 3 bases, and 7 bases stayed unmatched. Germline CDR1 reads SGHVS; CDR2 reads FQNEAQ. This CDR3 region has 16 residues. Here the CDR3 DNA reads TGTGCCAGCAGCTTAGGCCCAGCGGGAGCCAAAGAGACCCAGTACTTC. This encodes CASSLGPAGAKETQYF.

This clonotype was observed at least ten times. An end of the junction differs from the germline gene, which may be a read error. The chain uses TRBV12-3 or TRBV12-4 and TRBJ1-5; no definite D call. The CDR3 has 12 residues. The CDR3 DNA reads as TGTGCCAGCAGCTTAGGCAATCAGCCCCAGCATTTT. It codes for CASSLGNQPQHF.

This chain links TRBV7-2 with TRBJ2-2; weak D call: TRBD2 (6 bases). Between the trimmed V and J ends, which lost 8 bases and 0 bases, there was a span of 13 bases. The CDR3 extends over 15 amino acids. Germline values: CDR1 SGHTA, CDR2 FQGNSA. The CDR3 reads CASRPAGSNTGELFF. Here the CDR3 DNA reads TGTGCCAGCCGCCCTGCGGGATCGAACACCGGGGAGCTGTTTTTT.

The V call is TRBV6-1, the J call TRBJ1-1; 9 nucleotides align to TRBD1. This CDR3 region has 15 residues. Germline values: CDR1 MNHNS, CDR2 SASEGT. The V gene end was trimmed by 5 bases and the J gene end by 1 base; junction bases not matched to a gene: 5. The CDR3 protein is CASSHPGQGNTEAFF. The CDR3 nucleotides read TGTGCCAGCAGTCATCCGGGACAGGGGAACACTGAAGCTTTCTTT.

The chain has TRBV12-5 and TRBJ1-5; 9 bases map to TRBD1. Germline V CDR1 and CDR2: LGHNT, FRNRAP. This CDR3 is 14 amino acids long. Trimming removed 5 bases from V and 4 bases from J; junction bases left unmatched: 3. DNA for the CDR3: TGTGCTAGTGGTCCGGGACAGGGAAATCAGCCCCAGCATTTT. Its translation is CASGPGQGNQPQHF.

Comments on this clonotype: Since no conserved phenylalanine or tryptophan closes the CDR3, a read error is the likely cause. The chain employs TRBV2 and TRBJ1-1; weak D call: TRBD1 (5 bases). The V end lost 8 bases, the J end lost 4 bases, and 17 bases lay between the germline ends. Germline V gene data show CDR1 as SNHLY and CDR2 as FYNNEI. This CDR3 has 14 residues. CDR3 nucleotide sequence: TGTGCCAGCCTAAGGGGTCCCGGGGGCACTGAAGCTTTCTTA. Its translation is CASLRGPGGTEAFL.

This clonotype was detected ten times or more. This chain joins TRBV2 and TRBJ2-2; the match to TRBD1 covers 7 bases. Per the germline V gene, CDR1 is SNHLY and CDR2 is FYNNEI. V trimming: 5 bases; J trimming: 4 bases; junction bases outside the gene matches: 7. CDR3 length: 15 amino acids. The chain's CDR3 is CASSPVQGSTGELFF. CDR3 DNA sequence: TGTGCCAGCAGTCCAGTACAGGGGAGCACCGGGGAGCTGTTTTTT.

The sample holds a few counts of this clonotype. CDR3 sequence: CASSQSSGSGANVLTF. The CDR3 DNA is TGTGCCAGCAGCCAATCCTCAGGGTCTGGGGCCAACGTCCTGACTTTC. V and J are TRBV4-2 and TRBJ2-6; perhaps TRBD1 as D (5 bases). Germline-derived CDR1 and CDR2 are LGHNA and YNFKEQ. The CDR3 covers 16 residues. Trimming pared 2 bases from V and 1 base from J, leaving 9 bases between.

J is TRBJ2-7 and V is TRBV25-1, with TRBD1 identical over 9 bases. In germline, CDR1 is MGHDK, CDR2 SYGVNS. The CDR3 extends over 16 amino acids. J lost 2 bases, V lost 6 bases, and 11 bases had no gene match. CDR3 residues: CASSETGTGTPYEQYF. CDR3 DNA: TGTGCCAGCAGCGAAACCGGGACAGGGACACCCTACGAGCAGTACTTC.

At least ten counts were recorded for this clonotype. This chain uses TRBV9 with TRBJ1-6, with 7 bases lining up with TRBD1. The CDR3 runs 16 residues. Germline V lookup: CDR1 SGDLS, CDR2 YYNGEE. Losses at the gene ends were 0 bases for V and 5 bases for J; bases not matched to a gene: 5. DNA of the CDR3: TGTGCCAGCAGCGTAGATGACAGGGCGCATAATTCACCCCTCCACTTT. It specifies CASSVDDRAHNSPLHF.

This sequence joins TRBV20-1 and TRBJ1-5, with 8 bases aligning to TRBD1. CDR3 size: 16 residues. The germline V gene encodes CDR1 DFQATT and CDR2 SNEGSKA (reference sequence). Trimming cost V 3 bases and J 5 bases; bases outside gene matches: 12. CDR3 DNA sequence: TGCAGTGCTAGGCAGGGGGCGAGAGTTGCGGATCAGCCCCAGCATTTT. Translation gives CSARQGARVADQPQHF.

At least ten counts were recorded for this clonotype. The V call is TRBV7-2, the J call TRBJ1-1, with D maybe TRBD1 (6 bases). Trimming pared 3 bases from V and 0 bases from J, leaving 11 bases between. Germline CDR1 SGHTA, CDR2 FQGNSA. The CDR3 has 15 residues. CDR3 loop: CASSFDRIVNTEAFF. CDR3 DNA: TGTGCCAGCAGCTTCGACAGGATAGTGAACACTGAAGCTTTCTTT.

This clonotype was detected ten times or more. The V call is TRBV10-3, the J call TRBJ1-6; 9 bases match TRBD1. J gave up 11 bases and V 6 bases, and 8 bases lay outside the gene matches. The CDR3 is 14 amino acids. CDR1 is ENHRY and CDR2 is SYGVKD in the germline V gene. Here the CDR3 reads CAISASGTGPPLHF. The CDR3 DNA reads TGTGCCATCAGCGCATCCGGGACAGGGCCACCCCTCCACTTT.

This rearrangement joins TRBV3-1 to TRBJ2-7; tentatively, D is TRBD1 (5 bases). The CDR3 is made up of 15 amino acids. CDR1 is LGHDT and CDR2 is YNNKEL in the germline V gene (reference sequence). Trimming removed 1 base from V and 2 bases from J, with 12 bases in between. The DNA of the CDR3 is TGTGCCAGCAGCCAAGCGGCAGGGTTGGCCTACGAGCAGTACTTC. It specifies CASSQAAGLAYEQYF.

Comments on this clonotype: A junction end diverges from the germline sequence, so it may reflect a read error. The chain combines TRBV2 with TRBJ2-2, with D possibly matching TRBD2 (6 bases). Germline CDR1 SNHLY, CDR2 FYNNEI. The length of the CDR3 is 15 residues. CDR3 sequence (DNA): TGCGCCAGCAGTGTAGGCGGGGTGAACACCGGGGAGCTGTTTTTT. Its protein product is CASSVGGVNTGELFF.

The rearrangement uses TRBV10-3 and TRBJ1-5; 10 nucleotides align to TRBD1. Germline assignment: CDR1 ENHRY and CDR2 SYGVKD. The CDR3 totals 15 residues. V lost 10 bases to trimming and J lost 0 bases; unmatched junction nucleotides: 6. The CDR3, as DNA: TGTGCCACCGGGACAGGGGTCTATAGCAATCAGCCCCAGCATTTT. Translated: CATGTGVYSNQPQHF.

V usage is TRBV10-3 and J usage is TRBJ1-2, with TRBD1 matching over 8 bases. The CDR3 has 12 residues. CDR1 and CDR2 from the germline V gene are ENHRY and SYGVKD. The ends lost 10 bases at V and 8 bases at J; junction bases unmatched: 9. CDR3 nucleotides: TGTGCCACAGGGGGCACGTCCAGAGGCTACACCTTC. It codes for CATGGTSRGYTF.

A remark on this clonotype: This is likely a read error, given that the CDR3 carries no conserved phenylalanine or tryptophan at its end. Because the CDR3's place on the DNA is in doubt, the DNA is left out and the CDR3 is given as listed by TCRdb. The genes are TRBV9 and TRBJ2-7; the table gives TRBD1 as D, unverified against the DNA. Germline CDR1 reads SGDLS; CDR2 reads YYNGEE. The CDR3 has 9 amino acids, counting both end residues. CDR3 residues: CASSVGNSG.

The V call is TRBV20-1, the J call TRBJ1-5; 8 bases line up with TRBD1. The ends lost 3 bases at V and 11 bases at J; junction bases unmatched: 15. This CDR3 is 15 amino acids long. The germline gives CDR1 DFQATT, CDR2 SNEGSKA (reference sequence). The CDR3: CSASYLDRVLSAQHF. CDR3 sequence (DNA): TGCAGTGCTAGTTATTTGGACAGGGTTCTCTCGGCCCAGCATTTT.

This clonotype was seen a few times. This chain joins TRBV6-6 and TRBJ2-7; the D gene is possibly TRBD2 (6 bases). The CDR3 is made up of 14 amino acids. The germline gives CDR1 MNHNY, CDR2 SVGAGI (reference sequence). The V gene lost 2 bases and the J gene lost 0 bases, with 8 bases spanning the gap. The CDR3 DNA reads TGTGCCAGCAGTTACGGGACTTACTCCTACGAGCAGTACTTC. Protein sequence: CASSYGTYSYEQYF.

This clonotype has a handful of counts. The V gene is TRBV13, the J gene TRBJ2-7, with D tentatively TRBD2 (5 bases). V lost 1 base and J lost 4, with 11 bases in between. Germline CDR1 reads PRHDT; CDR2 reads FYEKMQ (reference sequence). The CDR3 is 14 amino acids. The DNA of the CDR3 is TGTGCCAGCAGCTTAGCCGGGAACGATTACGAGCAGTACTTC. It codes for CASSLAGNDYEQYF.

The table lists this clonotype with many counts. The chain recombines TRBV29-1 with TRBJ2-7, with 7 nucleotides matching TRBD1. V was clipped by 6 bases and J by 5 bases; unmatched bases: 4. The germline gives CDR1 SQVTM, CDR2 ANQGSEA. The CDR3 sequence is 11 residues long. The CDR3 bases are TGCAGCGTGGGGGACAGAGACGAGCAGTACTTC. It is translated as CSVGDRDEQYF.

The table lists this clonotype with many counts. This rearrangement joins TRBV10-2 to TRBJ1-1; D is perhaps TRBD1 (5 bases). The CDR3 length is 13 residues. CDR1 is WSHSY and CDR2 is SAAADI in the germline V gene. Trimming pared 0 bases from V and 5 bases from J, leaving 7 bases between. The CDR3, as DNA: TGCGCCAGCAGTGAGTCTCGGGGGACTGAAGCTTTCTTT. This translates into CASSESRGTEAFF.

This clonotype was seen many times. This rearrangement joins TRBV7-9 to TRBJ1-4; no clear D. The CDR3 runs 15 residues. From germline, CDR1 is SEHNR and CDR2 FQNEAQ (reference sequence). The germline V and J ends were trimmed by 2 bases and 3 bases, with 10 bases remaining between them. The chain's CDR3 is CASSLMASPNEKLFF. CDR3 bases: TGTGCCAGCAGCTTAATGGCCAGTCCTAATGAAAAACTGTTTTTT.

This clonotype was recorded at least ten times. The CDR3 DNA sequence: TGTGCCAGCAGTTGGGGGGTCCGACAGCCCCAGCATTTT. Translated: CASSWGVRQPQHF. V usage is TRBV2 and J usage is TRBJ1-5; D is perhaps TRBD1 (5 bases). The CDR3 has 13 residues. CDR1 and CDR2 (germline): SNHLY, FYNNEI. The V gene lost 5 bases and the J gene lost 7 bases, with 12 bases spanning the gap.

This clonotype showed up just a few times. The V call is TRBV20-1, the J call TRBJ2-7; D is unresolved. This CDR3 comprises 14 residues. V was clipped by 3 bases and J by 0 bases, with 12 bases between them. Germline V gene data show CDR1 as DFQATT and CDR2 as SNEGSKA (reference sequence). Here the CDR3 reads CSARRSGLSYEQYF. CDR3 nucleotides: TGCAGTGCTAGGAGGTCCGGCCTCTCCTACGAGCAGTACTTC.

The CDR3 bases are TGTGCCAGCAGCTGGAGTGACAGGGGGTATGGCTACACCTTC. It translates to CASSWSDRGYGYTF. The chain employs TRBV7-9 and TRBJ1-2, with 9 nucleotides matching TRBD1. CDR3 length: 14 amino acids. The V and J ends lost 4 bases and 5 bases, in that order; junction bases with no gene match: 5. CDR1 is SEHNR, CDR2 FQNEAQ, per germline (reference sequence).

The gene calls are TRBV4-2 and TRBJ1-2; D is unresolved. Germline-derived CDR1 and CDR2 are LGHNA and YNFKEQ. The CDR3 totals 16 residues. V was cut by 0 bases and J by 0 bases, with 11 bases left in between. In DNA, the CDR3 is TGTGCCAGCAGCCAAGAGGCGACACGAGCTAACTATGGCTACACCTTC. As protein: CASSQEATRANYGYTF.

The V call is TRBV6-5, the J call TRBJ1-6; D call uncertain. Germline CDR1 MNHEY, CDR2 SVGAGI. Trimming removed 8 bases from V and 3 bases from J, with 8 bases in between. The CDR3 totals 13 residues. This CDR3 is CASLEGYNSPLHF. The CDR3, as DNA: TGTGCCAGCCTGGAGGGCTATAATTCACCCCTCCACTTT.